The 21 T cell receptor beta chains listed next were all sequenced from one sample in a study of shared clonotypes between healthy human individuals. The data were produced by immunoSEQ multiplex PCR, yet TCRdb's version contains in-frame clones alone and is incomplete. This sample has 2 million to 2.5 million clones, with 80% to 95% found just once. Sample: naive CD4+ T cells from PBMCs. As for subset: CD45RA+ positively selected. These receptors all stem from a man aged 18 to 35 in good health. Some clones in this sample may be carry-over from other donors' samples.

The J gene is TRBJ2-4, the V gene TRBV6-6, with D tentatively TRBD1 or TRBD2 (6 bases each). The CDR3 runs 15 residues. Germline V gene lookup returns CDR1 MNHNY and CDR2 SVGAGI (reference sequence). Trimming left V 4 bases short and J 11 bases short, with 21 bases between. The CDR3 region has the DNA TGTGCCAGCAGTTCGCGCGCGGGACAAACGGGGGTTCAGTACTTC. Translating it yields CASSSRAGQTGVQYF.

The rearrangement uses TRBV5-6 and TRBJ1-1; 11 positions agree with TRBD1. V lost 4 bases and J lost 5; bases outside the gene matches: 10. CDR1 is SGHDT and CDR2 is YYEEEE in the germline V gene. This CDR3 is built from 16 residues. The CDR3 nucleotides read TGTGCCAGCAGCCCGATTGGACAGGGGGCGCGGACTGAAGCTTTCTTT. This encodes CASSPIGQGARTEAFF. Full variable domain (rest looked up from reference TRBV5-6 and TRBJ1-1): DAGVTQSPTHLIKTRGQQVTLRCSPKSGHDTVSWYQQALGQGPQFIFQYYEEEERQRGNFPDRFSGHQFPNYSSELNVNALLLGDSALYLCASSPIGQGARTEAFFGQGTRLTVV.

The rearrangement links TRBV2 to TRBJ2-2, with D maybe TRBD1 (6 bases). The CDR3 runs 15 residues. The V gene's germline CDR1 is SNHLY and CDR2 FYNNEI. Between the trimmed V and J ends, which lost 2 bases and 0 bases, there was a span of 7 bases. CDR3 coding DNA: TGTGCCAGCAGTGAAAACAGGGCGAACACCGGGGAGCTGTTTTTT. Residues: CASSENRANTGELFF.

This clone occurred a few times. The genes are TRBV7-9 and TRBJ2-2, with a possible D match to TRBD2 (5 bases). This CDR3 spans 13 amino acids. Looked up from germline, CDR1 is SEHNR and CDR2 is FQNEAQ (reference sequence). Trimming shortened V by 6 bases and J by 7 bases, and 12 bases separated the two germline ends. In DNA form, the CDR3 reads TGTGCCAGCAGTCAATTCGGGATCGGGGAGCTGTTTTTT. Encoded protein: CASSQFGIGELFF.

The chain recombines TRBV7-8 with TRBJ1-1; no firm D call. Germline V gene data show CDR1 as SGHVS and CDR2 as FQNEAQ. V dropped 3 bases and J dropped 3 bases, with 14 bases sitting between them. This CDR3 has 15 residues. CDR3 nucleotide sequence: TGTGCCAGCAGCTTTGAAGGCCCCCCTTACACTGAAGCTTTCTTT. Translation: CASSFEGPPYTEAFF.

This chain uses TRBV14 with TRBJ2-7; 9 positions agree with TRBD1. CDR1 and CDR2 (germline): SGHDN, FVKESK. V lost 1 base to trimming and J lost 4 bases; unmatched junction nucleotides: 8. The CDR3 loop spans 16 amino acids. The CDR3 protein is CASSQGLRTGVYEQYF. CDR3 nucleotide sequence: TGTGCCAGCAGCCAAGGGTTGCGGACAGGGGTTTACGAGCAGTACTTC.

The CDR3 sequence is CSVSRGLAGGYNEQFF. The CDR3 DNA is TGCAGCGTTTCCCGCGGACTAGCGGGAGGATACAATGAGCAGTTCTTC. The J gene is TRBJ2-1, the V gene TRBV29-1; 14 nucleotides match TRBD2. The CDR3 length is 16 residues. With V trimmed by 5 bases and J by 4 bases, 7 bases remained unmatched. Germline loops: CDR1 SQVTM, CDR2 ANQGSEA.

Concerning this clone: The same CDR3 can be traced to other DNA sequences in this sample. V usage is TRBV7-9 and J usage is TRBJ2-5; D not certain. Germline CDR1 SEHNR, CDR2 FQNEAQ (reference sequence). V was shortened by 0 bases and J by 5 bases, with 4 bases between the two germline ends. The CDR3 contains 12 residues. This CDR3 is CASSLAGETQYF. The CDR3 DNA reads as TGTGCCAGCAGCTTAGCCGGGGAGACCCAGTACTTC.

As concerns this clone: The same CDR3 arises from other DNA sequences in this sample as well. The rearrangement links TRBV28 to TRBJ1-5; no clear D gene. With 6 bases removed from V and 3 bases from J, the gap between germline ends came to 6 bases. CDR3 length equals 12 residues. Germline values: CDR1 MDHEN, CDR2 SYDVKM. The CDR3 sequence is CASSPLNQPQHF. The CDR3 region has the DNA TGTGCCAGCAGCCCGCTCAATCAGCCCCAGCATTTT.

The V call is TRBV7-9, the J call TRBJ1-1, with TRBD1 as a possible D gene (6 bases). Looked up from germline, CDR1 is SEHNR and CDR2 is FQNEAQ (reference sequence). V was clipped by 2 bases and J by 5 bases, with 12 bases between them. The CDR3 has 14 amino acids. The CDR3, as DNA: TGTGCCAGCAGCTTATCGGGGGCGCGTACTGAAGCTTTCTTT. Translation gives CASSLSGARTEAFF.

The chain links TRBV27 to TRBJ1-5; 10 nucleotides agree with TRBD1. The junction had 8 bases not matched to a gene; V was cut back by 11 bases and J by 7 bases. Germline V gene lookup returns CDR1 MNHEY and CDR2 SMNVEV (reference sequence). The CDR3 length is 13 residues. The CDR3 region has the DNA TGTGCCCCTGACAGGGGGCTGGAGCAGCCCCAGCATTTT. It is translated as CAPDRGLEQPQHF.

This rearrangement joins TRBV7-6 to TRBJ2-1; 12 nucleotides align to TRBD2. This CDR3 region has 15 residues. Germline-derived CDR1 and CDR2 are SGHVS and FNYEAQ. Losses at the gene ends were 4 bases for V and 8 bases for J; bases not matched to a gene: 6. For the CDR3, the DNA is TGTGCCAGCAGCTCCCTAGCGGGAGGGCCTCATGAGCAGTTCTTC. Its translation: CASSSLAGGPHEQFF.

This chain uses TRBV10-1 with TRBJ2-3; 7 bases agree with TRBD1. The germline V gene has CDR1 WNHNN and CDR2 SYGVQD (reference sequence). With V trimmed by 4 bases and J by 2 bases, 6 bases remained unmatched. The CDR3 covers 15 residues. In nucleotides, the CDR3 is TGCGCCAGCAGTGGAGGGACAGACCCCACAGATACGCAGTATTTT. Translation: CASSGGTDPTDTQYF.

The sample holds a few counts of this clone. The chain joins TRBV2 to TRBJ1-2; 7 bases are a match to TRBD1. CDR3 size: 13 residues. The V gene end was trimmed by 3 bases and the J gene end by 8 bases; junction bases not matched to a gene: 6. Germline-derived CDR1 and CDR2 are SNHLY and FYNNEI. The CDR3 region has the DNA TGTGCCAGCAGTGAGTTTACAGGGGACGGCTACACCTTC. This sequence encodes CASSEFTGDGYTF.

The J gene is TRBJ2-7, the V gene TRBV2, with 9 bases that match TRBD1. V trimming: 8 bases; J trimming: 2 bases; junction bases outside the gene matches: 10. The CDR3 has 15 residues. The germline gives CDR1 SNHLY, CDR2 FYNNEI. The DNA for the CDR3 is TGTGCCAGCGAAACAAACAGGGGGCCCACCTACGAGCAGTACTTC. Amino acid sequence: CASETNRGPTYEQYF. The full variable domain, rest sourced from reference TRBV2 and TRBJ2-7, is EPEVTQTPSHQVTQMGQEVILRCVPISNHLYFYWYRQILGQKVEFLVSFYNNEISEKSEIFDDQFSVERPDGSNFTLKIRSTKLEDSAMYFCASETNRGPTYEQYFGPGTRLTVT.

This chain links TRBV10-2 with TRBJ2-7, with D tentatively TRBD2 (5 bases). Germline V gene lookup returns CDR1 WSHSY and CDR2 SAAADI. The CDR3 is made up of 14 amino acids. Between the trimmed V and J ends, which lost 6 bases and 3 bases, there was a span of 15 bases. The CDR3 protein is CASRPRTDRYEQYF. CDR3 bases: TGCGCCAGCAGGCCCAGGACTGATCGCTACGAGCAGTACTTC.

V gene TRBV7-2 combines with J gene TRBJ2-3, with no clear D. Germline V CDR1 and CDR2: SGHTA, FQGNSA. The CDR3 loop spans 13 amino acids. The ends were cut back, 5 bases at V and 2 bases at J, with 8 bases in the middle. CDR3: CASSRELTDTQYF. CDR3 DNA: TGTGCCAGCAGCCGAGAACTCACAGATACGCAGTATTTT.

V gene TRBV4-1 combines with J gene TRBJ1-1; D is possibly TRBD1 (6 bases). The V gene's germline CDR1 is MGHRA and CDR2 YSYEKL. V was trimmed by 0 bases and J by 6 bases, leaving 17 bases between them. The CDR3 consists of 16 residues. This chain's CDR3 is CASSQERTARAAEAFF. The CDR3 nucleotides read TGCGCCAGCAGCCAAGAAAGGACAGCCCGGGCCGCTGAAGCTTTCTTT.

The genes are TRBV2 and TRBJ2-1; D is uncertain. The length of the CDR3 is 15 residues. The germline CDR1 and CDR2 sequences are SNHLY and FYNNEI. Deletions cut 4 bases from V and 3 bases from J, with 13 bases between. CDR3 sequence: CASSVQGKNYNEQFF. The CDR3 DNA reads as TGTGCCAGCAGTGTTCAAGGGAAAAACTACAATGAGCAGTTCTTC.

As to this clone: Within the sample, other DNA sequences also encode this same CDR3. The V gene is TRBV7-9, the J gene TRBJ2-7; D ambiguous. Germline V CDR1 and CDR2: SEHNR, FQNEAQ (reference sequence). V was trimmed by 1 base and J by 6 bases, leaving 1 base between them. The CDR3 spans 10 residues. CDR3 DNA sequence: TGTGCCAGCAGCTTAGGCGAGCAGTACTTC. As protein: CASSLGEQYF.

The chain uses TRBV9 and TRBJ1-2, with TRBD1 matching over 7 bases. With 4 bases clipped from V and 0 bases from J, the junction kept 9 bases outside the gene matches. The CDR3 is 16 residues long. Germline V gene sequence: CDR1 SGDLS, CDR2 YYNGEE. CDR3 in DNA: TGTGCCAGCAGCTGGGTACCGGGACAGTCTAACTATGGCTACACCTTC. Translated: CASSWVPGQSNYGYTF. The entire variable domain, with the rest obtained from reference TRBV9 and TRBJ1-2, is as follows: DSGVTQTPKHLITATGQRVTLRCSPRSGDLSVYWYQQSLDQGLQFLIQYYNGEERAKGNILERFSAQQFPDLHSELNLSSLELGDSALYFCASSWVPGQSNYGYTFGSGTRLTVV.